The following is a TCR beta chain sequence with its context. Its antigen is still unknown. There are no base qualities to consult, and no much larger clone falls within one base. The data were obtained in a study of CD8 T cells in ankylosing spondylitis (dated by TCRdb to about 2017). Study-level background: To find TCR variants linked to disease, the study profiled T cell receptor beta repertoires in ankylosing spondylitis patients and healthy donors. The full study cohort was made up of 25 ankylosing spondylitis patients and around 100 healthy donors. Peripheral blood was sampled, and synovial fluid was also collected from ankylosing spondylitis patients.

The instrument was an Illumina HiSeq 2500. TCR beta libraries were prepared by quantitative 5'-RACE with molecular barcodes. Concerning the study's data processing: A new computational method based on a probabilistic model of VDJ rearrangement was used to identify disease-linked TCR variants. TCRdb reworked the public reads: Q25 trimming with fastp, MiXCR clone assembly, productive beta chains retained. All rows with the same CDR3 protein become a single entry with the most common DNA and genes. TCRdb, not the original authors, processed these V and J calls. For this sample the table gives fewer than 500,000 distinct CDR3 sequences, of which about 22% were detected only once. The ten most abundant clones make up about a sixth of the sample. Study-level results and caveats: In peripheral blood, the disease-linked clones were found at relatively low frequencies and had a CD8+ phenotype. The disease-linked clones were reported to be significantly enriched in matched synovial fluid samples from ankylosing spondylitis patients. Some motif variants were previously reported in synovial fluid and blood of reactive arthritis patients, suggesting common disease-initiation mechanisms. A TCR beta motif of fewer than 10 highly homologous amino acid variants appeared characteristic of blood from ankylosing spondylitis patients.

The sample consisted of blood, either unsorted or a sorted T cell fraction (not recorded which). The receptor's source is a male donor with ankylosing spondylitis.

The sequenced DNA is TGTGCCAGCAGCCGGACACCATGGTACGAGCAGTACTTC. Translated, this is CASSRTPWYEQYF. The chain joins TRBV27 to TRBJ2-7, and possibly TRBD1, on 5 matching bases. The CDR3 has 13 amino acids, counting the end cysteine and phenylalanine. Only the CDR3 part of the read is kept: 39 bases, read in frame from the first base. In the germline V gene (reference sequence), CDR1 corresponds to MNHEY and CDR2 to SMNVEV. Trimming at the junction amounts to 6 bases on V and 4 bases on J, and the germline ends lie 13 bases apart.